The clone carrying this TCR beta chain has a count of ten or more. This record belongs to a study of T-cell reconstitution after alpha-beta-depleted transplantation in children. Germline CDR1 is DFQATT and CDR2 is SNEGSKA (reference sequence). This CDR3 spans 14 amino acids. Researchers prepared the TCRbeta library using unique molecular identifiers, the study reports. TCRdb independently ran MiXCR on the PCR reads; one entry per CDR3 protein. Of around 240,000 distinct CDR3 sequences detected, just under 8.5% appear once; the ten largest clones hold almost 6.5%. V is TRBV20-1 and J is TRBJ1-1; possible D gene TRBD1, 6 bases. The TCR sequence derives from a male patient younger than 18 who had a stem cell transplant for acute lymphoblastic leukemia, so the T cells may come from the graft donor. The sequenced sample was PBMCs, mostly from graft donor cells, obtained 180 days after TCRalphabeta/CD19-depleted stem cell transplant. The CDR3 sequence: CHRRGGAGNTEAFF. The CDR3 DNA reads TGCCACCGTAGGGGGGGCGCGGGGAACACTGAAGCTTTCTTT.